This T cell receptor beta chain was recorded in a study of OX40 agonist ivuxolimab in advanced cancers. As for the study in general: Hepatocellular carcinoma, melanoma, renal cell or head and neck cancer occurred in dose-escalation patients.

Study conclusions and caveats: Average numbers of expanded clones were greater in CD8+ T cells than in CD4+. Clonal expansion among partial responders at 0.1-3.0 mg/kg ranked near the lowest.

Exclusion of a patient followed from autoimmune disease history or systemic immunosuppression. Comments on this clone: The antigen remains undetermined.

Per the germline V gene, CDR1 is MDHEN and CDR2 is SYDVKM. The V segment lost 5 bases and the J segment 4 bases; nucleotides outside the gene matches: 13. The CDR3 loop spans 16 amino acids. The method was immunoSEQ multiplex PCR; TCRdb's version includes in-frame clones alone and lacks a portion of them. The sample lists around 100,000 clones, 90% to 97% occurring once. The chain links TRBV28 to TRBJ1-1; TRBD1 agrees at 7 bases. This TCR came from an adult with an advanced solid tumor such as melanoma, head and neck, liver or kidney cancer. The sample consisted of CD4+ or CD8+ T cells sorted from blood, taken in a trial of the OX40 agonist ivuxolimab. The CDR3 nucleotides read TGTGCCAGCAGTCGCGACCTGGACAGGATTCTCACTGAAGCTTTCTTT. This codes for CASSRDLDRILTEAFF.